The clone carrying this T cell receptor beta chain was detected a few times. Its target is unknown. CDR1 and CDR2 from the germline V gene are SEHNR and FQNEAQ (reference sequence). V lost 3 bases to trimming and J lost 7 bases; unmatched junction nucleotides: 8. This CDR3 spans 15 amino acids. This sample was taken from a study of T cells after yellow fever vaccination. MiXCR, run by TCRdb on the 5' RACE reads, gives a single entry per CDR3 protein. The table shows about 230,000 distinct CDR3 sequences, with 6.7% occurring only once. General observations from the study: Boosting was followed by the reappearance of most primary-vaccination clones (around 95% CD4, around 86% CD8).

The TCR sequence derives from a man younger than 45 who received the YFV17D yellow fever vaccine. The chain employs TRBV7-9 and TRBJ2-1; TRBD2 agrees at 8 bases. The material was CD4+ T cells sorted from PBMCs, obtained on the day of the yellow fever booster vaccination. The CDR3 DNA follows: TGTGCCAGCAGCTTCCCTACCGGGACTAGGAATGAGCAGTTCTTC. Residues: CASSFPTGTRNEQFF.